This T cell receptor (beta chain) was obtained from a study of cytomegalovirus exposure and HLA in healthy donors. Both 60 Vbeta primers and 13 Jbeta primers went into the PCR. Here immunoSEQ multiplex PCR was the method, and the copy in TCRdb shows in-frame clones only, minus some. The table shows 90,000 to 120,000 clones, with approximately 81% occurring only once. Germline assignment: CDR1 SGHRS and CDR2 YFSETQ. After removal of 2 bases from V and 5 bases from J, the junction contained 4 bases not matched to a gene. This CDR3 has 14 residues. The TCR was taken from a male donor in good health and CMV-seropositive. Source material: PBMCs. V and J are TRBV5-1 and TRBJ2-4, with 7 nucleotides matching TRBD1. CDR3 in amino acids: CASSLQGSENIQYF. The DNA of the CDR3 is TGCGCCAGCAGCTTACAGGGGTCCGAAAACATTCAGTACTTC.